This section outlines one T cell receptor (beta chain) sequence together with its context. This CDR3 has 14 amino acids. Germline CDR1 is SNHLY and CDR2 is FYNNEI. Trimming stripped 4 bases from V and 11 bases from J, with 15 bases between. Original processing notes: Estimates of nucleated cell counts were drawn from the amplification of reference gene primers. Data came from immunoSEQ multiplex PCR; TCRdb stores just in-frame clones and leaves some out. D and trimming come from the DNA, and the V and J calls and clone size come from that table. The sample has 150,000 to 200,000 clones, approximately 85% seen once. These data belong to a study of blood T cell repertoires in COVID-19. Overall study context: Spain, Italy and the United States supplied samples that represented acute and convalescent COVID-19. Sample material is recorded as cDNA or gDNA derived from T cells, B-cell-depleted T cells, or PBMCs.

The gene calls are TRBV2 and TRBJ1-6, with D tentatively TRBD1 (5 bases). The receptor was derived from a woman older than 75 with acute or convalescent COVID-19. The sequenced sample was peripheral blood. DNA of the CDR3: TGTGCCAGCAGTGGGGAGGGGATCCCGACACCCCTCCACTTT. Its translation is CASSGEGIPTPLHF.